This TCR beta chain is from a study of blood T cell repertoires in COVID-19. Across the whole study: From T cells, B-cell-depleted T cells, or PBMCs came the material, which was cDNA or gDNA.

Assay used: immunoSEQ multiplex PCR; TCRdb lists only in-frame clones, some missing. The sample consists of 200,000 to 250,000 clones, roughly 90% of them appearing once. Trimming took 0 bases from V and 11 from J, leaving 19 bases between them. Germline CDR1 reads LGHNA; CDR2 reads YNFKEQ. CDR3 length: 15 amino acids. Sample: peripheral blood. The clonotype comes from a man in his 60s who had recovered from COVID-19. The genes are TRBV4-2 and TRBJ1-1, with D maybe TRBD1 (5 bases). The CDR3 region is CASSQDTQRTGVAFF. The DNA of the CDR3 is TGTGCCAGCAGCCAAGATACGCAGCGAACAGGTGTGGCTTTCTTT.